This T cell receptor (beta chain) comes out of a study of cytomegalovirus exposure and HLA in healthy donors. Trimming stripped 6 bases from V and 4 bases from J, with 19 bases between. Germline-derived CDR1 and CDR2 are MNHEY and SMNVEV (reference sequence). CDR3 length equals 15 residues. Both 60 Vbeta primers and 13 Jbeta primers went into the PCR. Assay used: immunoSEQ multiplex PCR; TCRdb lists only in-frame clones, some missing. The sample lists some 220,000 clones; around 88% were seen once. The gene calls are TRBV27 and TRBJ2-7; possible D gene TRBD2, 6 bases. The sequenced sample consisted of PBMCs. This clonotype originated in a woman under 30 in good health and CMV-seronegative. In DNA, the CDR3 is TGTGCCAGCAGACCCCTGGGGGGAGACCAATACGAGCAGTACTTC. This gives the protein CASRPLGGDQYEQYF.